The rows below give T cell receptor beta chains drawn from one sample of a study of T cells in Graves' hyperthyroidism and ophthalmopathy. TCRdb ran MiXCR on the multiplex PCR reads and lists one entry per CDR3 protein. The profile shows some 400,000 distinct CDR3 sequences, approximately 13% of them singletons. Sequenced: blood. The source of these receptors is a young man with Graves' hyperthyroidism that later progressed to Graves' ophthalmopathy. Both conserved end residues are part of each CDR3. The D gene is left open where the match is weak. Size is stated for part of the rows, as once, few or many counts, or as a class when the clone is expanded.

d_gene	len	abundance	v_gene	j_gene	CDR3aa	CDR3nt
NA	15	few	TRBV5-1	TRBJ2-3	CASSFIGDGTDTQYF	TGCGCCAGCAGCTTCATAGGTGATGGCACAGATACGCAGTATTTT
TRBD1	14	many	TRBV12-3/TRBV12-4	TRBJ2-7	CASSWGTGAYEQYF	TGTGCCAGCAGTTGGGGGACAGGAGCCTACGAGCAGTACTTC
NA	14	many	TRBV2	TRBJ1-1	CASSVALMGTEAFF	TGTGCCAGCAGTGTGGCTTTGATGGGAACTGAAGCTTTCTTT
NA	14	NA	TRBV19	TRBJ2-1	CASSPRAPYNEQFF	TGTGCCAGTAGTCCTCGCGCCCCCTACAATGAGCAGTTCTTC
TRBD2	15	many	TRBV11-2	TRBJ2-2	CASSPTWTRVGELFF	TGTGCCAGCAGCCCGACCTGGACTAGAGTCGGGGAGCTGTTTTTT
NA	13	many	TRBV20-1	TRBJ1-1	CSAFGGEGTEAFF	TGCAGTGCCTTTGGGGGGGAGGGCACTGAAGCTTTCTTT
TRBD2	15	many	TRBV12-5	TRBJ2-5	CASGLIPGGVETQYF	TGTGCTAGTGGTTTGATACCGGGGGGGGTAGAGACCCAGTACTTC
TRBD1	13	many	TRBV12-3/TRBV12-4	TRBJ1-6	CASSLDRESPLHF	TGTGCCAGCAGTTTGGACAGGGAGTCACCCCTCCACTTT
TRBD2	15	many	TRBV28	TRBJ2-1	CASSLLSLAGAEQFF	TGTGCCAGCAGTTTATTGAGCCTAGCGGGGGCCGAGCAGTTCTTC
NA	9	many	TRBV20-1	TRBJ2-7	CPWAIEQYF	TGCCCCTGGGCGATTGAGCAGTACTTC
NA	13	few	TRBV10-3	TRBJ2-1	CAISESPYNEQFF	TGTGCCATCAGTGAGTCCCCCTACAATGAGCAGTTCTTC
NA	15	few	TRBV11-3	TRBJ2-7	CASSFQASARFEQYF	TGTGCCAGCAGTTTTCAGGCTAGCGCTAGGTTCGAGCAGTACTTC
NA	14	NA	TRBV4-2	TRBJ1-5	CASSQVGRDQPQHF	TGTGCCAGCAGCCAAGTTGGCAGGGATCAGCCCCAGCATTTT
TRBD1	16	NA	TRBV13	TRBJ1-2	CASSLEGTGVWDGYTF	TGTGCCAGCAGCTTAGAAGGGACAGGGGTCTGGGATGGCTACACCTTC
NA	12	many	TRBV12-3/TRBV12-4	TRBJ2-1	CASSLRLREQFF	TGTGCCAGCAGTTTACGATTAAGGGAGCAGTTCTTC
NA	13	NA	TRBV7-2	TRBJ2-1	CASSLGPGDEQFF	TGTGCCAGCAGCCTGGGCCCCGGGGATGAGCAGTTCTTC
TRBD1	16	many	TRBV3-1	TRBJ2-1	CASSQDHGTGGNEQFF	TGTGCCAGCAGCCAAGACCACGGGACAGGGGGCAATGAGCAGTTCTTC
NA	11	many	TRBV3-1	TRBJ2-7	CASSQTHEQYF	TGTGCCAGCAGCCAAACTCACGAGCAGTACTTC
NA	13	NA	TRBV5-5	TRBJ1-6	CASSTDSNSPLHF	TGTGCCAGCAGCACCGACAGTAATTCACCCCTCCACTTT
NA	14	many	TRBV12-3/TRBV12-4	TRBJ1-1	CASILWGGNTEAFF	TGTGCCAGCATTCTTTGGGGTGGGAACACTGAAGCTTTCTTT
TRBD2	16	NA	TRBV15	TRBJ2-3	CATSRDDSGSTDTQYF	TGTGCCACCAGCAGAGATGATAGCGGGAGCACAGATACGCAGTATTTT
NA	12	many	TRBV3-1	TRBJ1-2	CASSNSNYGYTF	TGTGCCAGCAGTAACTCTAACTATGGCTACACCTTC
TRBD2	14	NA	TRBV6-2/TRBV6-3	TRBJ2-1	CASTYRGGYNEQFF	TGTGCCAGCACCTACCGGGGGGGTTACAATGAGCAGTTCTTC
TRBD2	16	NA	TRBV15	TRBJ2-5	CATSRAGGAGQETQYF	TGTGCCACCAGCAGAGCCGGGGGGGCAGGACAAGAGACCCAGTACTTC
NA	15	many	TRBV5-1	TRBJ2-3	CASSLRGGPTDTQYF	TGCGCCAGCAGCTTGCGTGGCGGGCCCACAGATACGCAGTATTTT
TRBD1	16	many	TRBV15	TRBJ1-1	CATSRVFGQGARGAFF	TGTGCCACCAGCAGAGTCTTTGGACAGGGGGCTCGGGGAGCTTTCTTT
NA	13	many	TRBV7-6	TRBJ1-5	CASSTTGNQPQHF	TGTGCCAGCAGTACTACAGGGAATCAGCCCCAGCATTTT
TRBD2	21	few	TRBV27	TRBJ2-3	CASSSRQGPRTSGDSTDTQYF	TGTGCCAGCAGTTCCCGACAGGGGCCTCGGACTAGCGGGGACAGCACAGATACGCAGTATTTT